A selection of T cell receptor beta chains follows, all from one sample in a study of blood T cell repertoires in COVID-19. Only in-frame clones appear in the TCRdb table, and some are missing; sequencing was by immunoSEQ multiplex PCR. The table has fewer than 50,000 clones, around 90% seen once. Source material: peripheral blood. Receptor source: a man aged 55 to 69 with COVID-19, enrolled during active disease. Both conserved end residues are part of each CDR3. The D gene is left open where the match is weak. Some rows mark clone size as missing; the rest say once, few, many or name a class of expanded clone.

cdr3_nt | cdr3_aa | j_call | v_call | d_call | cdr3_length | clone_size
TGCGCCAGCAGTTTACTAGCGGGAGGGAACACCGGGGAGCTGTTTTTT | CASSLLAGGNTGELFF | TRBJ2-2 | TRBV5-1 | TRBD2 | 16 | -
TGTGCCAGCAGCGTTGGAGGTACTGGAAACACCATATATTTT | CASSVGGTGNTIYF | TRBJ1-3 | TRBV9 | - | 14 | -
TGTGCCAGCAGTCCGAGTCCGCAGGGGAACTATGGCTACACCTTC | CASSPSPQGNYGYTF | TRBJ1-2 | TRBV5-5 | - | 15 | -
TGCGCCAGCAGCTTGCAACCCAGGGGGCTGGACACTGAAGCTTTCTTT | CASSLQPRGLDTEAFF | TRBJ1-1 | TRBV5-1 | TRBD1 | 16 | once
TGTGCCTGGAGTGTACAGTTGCAAGAGACCCAGTACTTC | CAWSVQLQETQYF | TRBJ2-5 | TRBV30 | - | 13 | -
TGTGCCAGCAGAGAGCACGATAAGCTGTTTTTT | CASREHDKLFF | TRBJ1-4 | TRBV28 | - | 11 | -
TGTGCTAGTGGTTTGTCGGGAGGCCCAGATACGCAGTATTTT | CASGLSGGPDTQYF | TRBJ2-3 | TRBV12-5 | TRBD2 | 14 | -
TGTGCCAGCAGTTATGCTGAGAGAAATTCACCCCTCCACTTT | CASSYAERNSPLHF | TRBJ1-6 | TRBV6-6 | - | 14 | -
TGCGCCAGCAGCGTCGACAGTCCCTATAATTCACCCCTCCACTTT | CASSVDSPYNSPLHF | TRBJ1-6 | TRBV5-1 | - | 15 | few
TGTGCCAGCGGGACAGCCTCCTACGAGCAGTACTTC | CASGTASYEQYF | TRBJ2-7 | TRBV28 | TRBD1 | 12 | -
TGCGCCAGCAGCCCCGCAGGGACCTACGAGCAGTACTTC | CASSPAGTYEQYF | TRBJ2-7 | TRBV5-1 | - | 13 | -
TGTGCCAGCAGTGAAAGACAGGGTATCACCGGGGAGCTGTTTTTT | CASSERQGITGELFF | TRBJ2-2 | TRBV6-1 | TRBD1 | 15 | -
TGTGCCAGCAGCCCTCAAGCGCCGAGCTCCTATAATTCACCCCTCCACTTT | CASSPQAPSSYNSPLHF | TRBJ1-6 | TRBV5-5 | - | 17 | -
TGTGCCAGCAGTGGAGGGACAGGGGGTGTTGACTATGGCTACACCTTC | CASSGGTGGVDYGYTF | TRBJ1-2 | TRBV7-8 | TRBD1 | 16 | -
TGTGCCAGCACCACGACAGTTCAAGAGACCCAGTACTTC | CASTTTVQETQYF | TRBJ2-5 | TRBV6-5 | - | 13 | -
TGTGCCAGTAGCGAGTGGGGGCCTGACAATGAGCAGTTCTTC | CASSEWGPDNEQFF | TRBJ2-1 | TRBV19 | - | 14 | -
TGTGCCAGCTCACTCTCCCGGGACTCCGCCACAGATACGCAGTATTTT | CASSLSRDSATDTQYF | TRBJ2-3 | TRBV18 | - | 16 | -
TGTGCCAGCAGCACTGCACAAACAACTAATGAAAAACTGTTTTTT | CASSTAQTTNEKLFF | TRBJ1-4 | TRBV21-1 | - | 15 | -
TGTGCCAGCAGCTTATATGCGCGGGAGCGGGATGAGCAGTTCTTC | CASSLYARERDEQFF | TRBJ2-1 | TRBV7-9 | TRBD2 | 15 | once
TGTGCCAGCAGTGAGGGCAGGGGGAATGAAAAACTGTTTTTT | CASSEGRGNEKLFF | TRBJ1-4 | TRBV2 | TRBD1 | 14 | -
TGTGCTAGCAGCCAGGGGCAGGGCAGTGGAAACACCATATATTTT | CASSQGQGSGNTIYF | TRBJ1-3 | TRBV7-7 | - | 15 | -
TGTGCCACCAGTGATGAGCAGGGAGATACGCAGTATTTT | CATSDEQGDTQYF | TRBJ2-3 | TRBV24-1 | - | 13 | once
TGTGCCAGCAGCTTAGTCGACAGGGGCACTGAAGCTTTCTTT | CASSLVDRGTEAFF | TRBJ1-1 | TRBV7-8 | TRBD1 | 14 | -
TGCGCCAGCAGTGAGTCACAGGGTAACGGCTACACCTTC | CASSESQGNGYTF | TRBJ1-2 | TRBV10-1 | - | 13 | -
TGTGCCAGTAGTATATGGACAGGGGATTTCAATGAGCAGTTCTTC | CASSIWTGDFNEQFF | TRBJ2-1 | TRBV19 | TRBD1 | 15 | -
TGTGCCAGCGGAGGGGCCAGGGAGAGCTCCTACGAGCAGTACTTC | CASGGARESSYEQYF | TRBJ2-7 | TRBV2 | - | 15 | -
TGTGCCAGCAGTCAAGATGGGGCGGCTGGCTACACCTTC | CASSQDGAAGYTF | TRBJ1-2 | TRBV12-3/TRBV12-4 | - | 13 | -
TGTGCCACCTCCCCCCGGGGCGGGAATCCCTACAATGAGCAGTTCTTC | CATSPRGGNPYNEQFF | TRBJ2-1 | TRBV5-5 | - | 16 | once